Listed here are 28 T cell receptor beta chains from one sample, sequenced in a study of OX40 agonist ivuxolimab in advanced cancers. The method was immunoSEQ multiplex PCR; TCRdb's version includes in-frame clones alone and lacks a portion of them. The sample includes about 58,000 clones, approximately 87% seen only once; the top ten take 2.5% to 3.5%. This specimen consisted of CD4+ or CD8+ T cells sorted from blood, obtained in a trial of the OX40 agonist ivuxolimab. The receptors were sampled from an adult with an advanced solid tumor such as melanoma, head and neck, liver or kidney cancer.

V usage is TRBV6-5 and J usage is TRBJ1-1; D perhaps matches TRBD1 (5 bases). The CDR3 is 14 amino acids. CDR1 MNHEY and CDR2 SVGAGI come from the germline V gene. Trimming left V 0 bases short and J 4 bases short, with 9 bases between. The CDR3 sequence is CASSYSIGGTEAFF. The CDR3 bases are TGTGCCAGCAGTTACTCGATCGGGGGCACTGAAGCTTTCTTT.

The chain combines TRBV28 with TRBJ2-5; the D gene is possibly TRBD2 (6 bases). The CDR3 totals 11 residues. The V gene's germline CDR1 is MDHEN and CDR2 SYDVKM. V gave up 5 bases and J gave up 7 bases, with 8 bases separating them. The CDR3 DNA is TGTGCCAGCAGTCCGCGGGGGACCCAGTACTTC. It translates to CASSPRGTQYF.

In DNA form, the CDR3 reads TGTGCCAGCAGCTTAGATCTAGCGGGGGTGGGCGAGACCCAGTACTTC. Translation gives CASSLDLAGVGETQYF. The chain has TRBV11-1 and TRBJ2-5, with 10 bases that match TRBD2. This CDR3 is built from 16 residues. Per the germline V gene, CDR1 is SGHAT and CDR2 is FQDESV (reference sequence). Trimming at V came to 1 base and at J to 5 bases, leaving 7 bases not matched to a gene.

This chain links TRBV19 with TRBJ2-1; 9 bases align to TRBD1. Germline V gives CDR1 LNHDA, CDR2 SQIVND (reference sequence). With V trimmed by 10 bases and J by 5 bases, 12 bases remained unmatched. The CDR3 runs to 15 residues. CDR3 sequence: CATSPGTGFDNEQFF. DNA of the CDR3: TGTGCCACCTCCCCCGGGACAGGGTTCGACAATGAGCAGTTCTTC.

The gene calls are TRBV19 and TRBJ2-3, with D perhaps TRBD2 (5 bases). The V gene lost 5 bases and the J gene lost 8 bases, with 14 bases spanning the gap. Germline V gene lookup returns CDR1 LNHDA and CDR2 SQIVND (reference sequence). CDR3 length equals 13 residues. CDR3 nucleotides: TGTGCCAGTAGTTCCCAGCAAGCGGCTACGCAGTATTTT. Protein: CASSSQQAATQYF.

The chain carries TRBV18 and TRBJ2-3, with 11 bases aligning to TRBD1. The ends lost 5 bases at V and 0 bases at J; junction bases unmatched: 4. CDR1 KGHSH and CDR2 LQKENI come from the germline V gene. This CDR3 has 16 amino acids. CDR3 region: CASSSGQGASTDTQYF. CDR3 nucleotides: TGTGCCAGCTCATCCGGACAGGGGGCAAGCACAGATACGCAGTATTTT. The entire variable domain, with the rest obtained from reference TRBV18 and TRBJ2-3, is as follows: NAGVMQNPRHLVRRRGQEARLRCSPMKGHSHVYWYRQLPEEGLKFMVYLQKENIIDESGMPKERFSAEFPKEGPSILRIQQVVRGDSAAYFCASSSGQGASTDTQYFGPGTRLTVL.

This clone was found once. The chain links TRBV30 to TRBJ1-5; a possible D gene is TRBD1 (6 bases). CDR3 size: 14 residues. The V gene lost 0 bases and the J gene lost 9 bases, with 15 bases spanning the gap. Germline values: CDR1 GTSNPN, CDR2 SVGIG (reference sequence). The CDR3 DNA follows: TGTGCCTGGAGTGTAGTAGGGGGGATAGGGCCCCAGCATTTT. This translates into CAWSVVGGIGPQHF.

The CDR3 region is CSEGGRTEAFF. DNA for the CDR3: TGCAGTGAAGGGGGGCGAACTGAAGCTTTCTTT. The chain links TRBV20-1 to TRBJ1-1; D is possibly TRBD1 (6 bases). Trimming removed 7 bases at V and 5 bases at J, with 11 bases between. CDR1 is DFQATT, CDR2 SNEGSKA, per germline (reference sequence). This CDR3 is 11 amino acids long.

The V and J genes are TRBV6-5 and TRBJ1-3, with 7 nucleotides matching TRBD1. The CDR3 loop spans 16 amino acids. Per the germline V gene, CDR1 is MNHEY and CDR2 is SVGAGI. J lost 0 bases, V lost 2 bases, and 4 bases had no gene match. CDR3 bases: TGTGCCAGCAGTTACGGGGGACAGAGCTCTGGAAACACCATATATTTT. It yields the protein CASSYGGQSSGNTIYF.

The chain is built from TRBV5-1 and TRBJ1-4; the match to TRBD1 covers 9 bases. CDR1 and CDR2 (germline): SGHRS, YFSETQ. This CDR3 region has 18 residues. The trim removed 5 bases at V and 0 bases at J, leaving 11 bases unmatched. CDR3 residues: CASREGGQGLATNEKLFF. The CDR3 DNA reads as TGCGCCAGCAGGGAGGGGGGACAGGGACTTGCAACTAATGAAAAACTGTTTTTT.

This clone was detected a few times. The chain has TRBV5-6 and TRBJ1-1; D is ambiguous. Trimming cost V 0 bases and J 1 base, with 4 bases left between them. CDR3 length equals 13 residues. Germline loops: CDR1 SGHDT, CDR2 YYEEEE. DNA of the CDR3: TGTGCCAGCAGCTTGGGTAGGAACACTGAAGCTTTCTTT. Protein sequence: CASSLGRNTEAFF.

This chain links TRBV5-8 with TRBJ2-3; the match to TRBD2 covers 11 bases. Germline trimming cut 0 bases from V and 10 bases from J; bases unmatched to any gene: 7. The CDR3 length is 15 residues. Per the germline V gene, CDR1 is SGHTS and CDR2 is YDEGEE. The CDR3: CASSLGGLAGSSQYF. CDR3 nucleotides: TGTGCCAGCAGCTTGGGTGGACTAGCGGGTTCGTCGCAGTATTTT.

The chain uses TRBV29-1 and TRBJ1-1; D not certain. Between the trimmed V and J ends, which lost 6 bases and 5 bases, there was a span of 19 bases. The CDR3 consists of 14 residues. The V gene's germline CDR1 is SQVTM and CDR2 ANQGSEA. This CDR3 reads CSVRFKAAGTEAFF. CDR3 sequence (DNA): TGCAGCGTAAGGTTTAAGGCGGCGGGGACTGAAGCTTTCTTT.

The chain joins TRBV7-2 to TRBJ2-3; D not resolved. Germline values: CDR1 SGHTA, CDR2 FQGNSA. There are 13 residues in the CDR3. V lost 1 base to trimming and J lost 6 bases, with 8 bases between them. CDR3 bases: TGTGCCAGCAGCTTAGTTCCCAGGGATACGCAGTATTTT. Its protein is CASSLVPRDTQYF.

A word on this clone: Relative to the germline gene, one junction end is altered; a read error may explain this. The V and J genes are TRBV7-3 and TRBJ2-1, with TRBD2 matching over 9 bases. Germline V CDR1 and CDR2: SGHTA, FQGTGA. CDR3 size: 14 residues. The CDR3 is CASSPEGSSGGIIF. CDR3 nucleotides: TGTGCCAGCAGCCCCGAAGGTAGTAGCGGGGGTATCATCTTC.

The chain is built from TRBV19 and TRBJ2-3; 7 positions agree with TRBD1. Trimming removed 4 bases from V and 4 bases from J; junction bases left unmatched: 2. The length of the CDR3 is 13 residues. Germline CDR1 LNHDA, CDR2 SQIVND (reference sequence). In DNA form, the CDR3 reads TGTGCCAGTAGTACCGACAGGGCAGATACGCAGTATTTT. It is translated as CASSTDRADTQYF. Looking up the rest from reference TRBV19 and TRBJ2-3 gives the full variable domain: DGGITQSPKYLFRKEGQNVTLSCEQNLNHDAMYWYRQDPGQGLRLIYYSQIVNDFQKGDIAEGYSVSREKKESFPLTVTSAQKNPTAFYLCASSTDRADTQYFGPGTRLTVL.

This clone was seen once. This rearrangement joins TRBV6-6 to TRBJ2-6, with D perhaps matching TRBD1 or TRBD2 (5 bases each). V lost 11 bases and J lost 0, with 8 bases in between. CDR1 and CDR2 from the germline V gene are MNHNY and SVGAGI (reference sequence). The CDR3 extends over 13 amino acids. For the CDR3, the DNA is TGTGCCGCAGGGAGCTCTGGGGCCAACGTCCTGACTTTC. Translation: CAAGSSGANVLTF.

The chain has TRBV5-1 and TRBJ1-2; 10 nucleotides line up with TRBD1. Unmatched junction bases numbered 8, after V lost 4 bases and J lost 8 bases. Germline CDR1 is SGHRS and CDR2 is YFSETQ. CDR3 length: 14 amino acids. The chain's CDR3 is CASSPDGQGEGYTF. The CDR3 coding sequence is TGCGCCAGCAGCCCCGACGGACAGGGGGAAGGCTACACCTTC.

This clone was found a few times. J is TRBJ2-1 and V is TRBV4-3; D not certain. Germline values: CDR1 LGHNA, CDR2 YSLEER. V lost 4 bases and J lost 6, with 13 bases in between. This CDR3 region has 14 residues. The CDR3 region has the DNA TGCGCCAGCAGCCTTGTTGGGGTGAGCAATGAGCAGTTCTTC. This sequence encodes CASSLVGVSNEQFF.

This chain links TRBV5-8 with TRBJ2-5, with D possibly matching TRBD1 (5 bases). Trimming took off 3 bases at V and 5 bases at J, with 11 bases between the two ends. The CDR3 runs 13 residues. Germline V gives CDR1 SGHTS, CDR2 YDEGEE. The CDR3 DNA sequence: TGTGCCAGCAGCTGGGCCCCAGGGGAGACCCAGTACTTC. Residues: CASSWAPGETQYF.

J is TRBJ2-1 and V is TRBV7-3; 9 bases agree with TRBD2. Germline loops: CDR1 SGHTA, CDR2 FQGTGA. Germline trimming cut 1 base from V and 3 bases from J; bases unmatched to any gene: 1. The CDR3 covers 15 residues. This CDR3 reads CASSLRLADYNEQFF. The CDR3 DNA follows: TGTGCCAGCAGCTTAAGACTAGCGGACTACAATGAGCAGTTCTTC.

The rearrangement links TRBV5-4 to TRBJ2-1, with TRBD1 identical over 7 bases. J gave up 4 bases and V 0 bases, and 7 bases lay outside the gene matches. The CDR3 loop spans 16 amino acids. Germline values: CDR1 SGHNT, CDR2 YYREEE (reference sequence). The CDR3 loop reads CASSLEGAGGYNEQFF. The CDR3 bases are TGTGCCAGCAGCTTGGAGGGGGCAGGTGGATACAATGAGCAGTTCTTC.

The chain combines TRBV28 with TRBJ2-7; weak D call: TRBD1 (6 bases). The germline gives CDR1 MDHEN, CDR2 SYDVKM. This CDR3 comprises 15 residues. V was clipped by 5 bases and J by 2 bases, with 16 bases between them. The CDR3 DNA is TGTGCCAGCAGTAACTCCGGGACACGTGCCTACGAGCAGTACTTC. Residues: CASSNSGTRAYEQYF.

The chain carries TRBV19 and TRBJ1-5; 10 bases match TRBD1. This CDR3 has 16 amino acids. The germline V gene encodes CDR1 LNHDA and CDR2 SQIVND (reference sequence). The V segment lost 4 bases and the J segment 0 bases; nucleotides outside the gene matches: 3. DNA for the CDR3: TGTGCCAGTAGTACGGGGACAGGGGATAGCAATCAGCCCCAGCATTTT. Translation gives CASSTGTGDSNQPQHF.

The gene calls are TRBV28 and TRBJ2-2, with D possibly matching TRBD2 (6 bases). The germline CDR1 and CDR2 sequences are MDHEN and SYDVKM. Trimming took off 8 bases at V and 2 bases at J, with 15 bases between the two ends. CDR3 length equals 15 residues. The CDR3 loop is CASRTAGTNTGELFF. DNA of the CDR3: TGTGCCAGCCGAACCGCCGGGACTAACACCGGGGAGCTGTTTTTT.

The table lists this clone with a count of one. The CDR3: CASTRGPYTEAFF. CDR3 sequence (DNA): TGTGCCAGCACGCGGGGGCCGTACACTGAAGCTTTCTTT. The V gene is TRBV28, the J gene TRBJ1-1; D is perhaps TRBD1 (6 bases). This CDR3 has 13 residues. Between the trimmed V and J ends, which lost 7 bases and 3 bases, there was a span of 12 bases. Germline CDR1 reads MDHEN; CDR2 reads SYDVKM. Variable domain in full (rest from reference TRBV28 and TRBJ1-1): DVKVTQSSRYLVKRTGEKVFLECVQDMDHENMFWYRQDPGLGLRLIYFSYDVKMKEKGDIPEGYSVSREKKERFSLILESASTNQTSMYLCASTRGPYTEAFFGQGTRLTVV.

The chain recombines TRBV9 with TRBJ1-4, with D unresolved. The CDR3 contains 12 residues. V gave up 3 bases and J gave up 6 bases, with 6 bases separating them. Germline V lookup: CDR1 SGDLS, CDR2 YYNGEE. The CDR3 DNA reads TGTGCCAGCAGCGGCCGATATGAAAAACTGTTTTTT. Its translation is CASSGRYEKLFF.

The chain has TRBV4-2 and TRBJ2-7; 7 bases match TRBD1. Losses at the gene ends were 1 base for V and 0 bases for J; bases not matched to a gene: 6. This CDR3 region has 16 residues. Germline V gene data show CDR1 as LGHNA and CDR2 as YNFKEQ. CDR3 sequence (DNA): TGTGCCAGCAGCCAAGTCCAGGGACAGCACTCCTACGAGCAGTACTTC. This gives the protein CASSQVQGQHSYEQYF.